What follows are 24 T cell receptor beta chains derived from one specimen sequenced in a study of OX40 agonist ivuxolimab in advanced cancers. This table comes from immunoSEQ multiplex PCR, and its TCRdb copy is limited to in-frame clones, with some not included. The table has tens of thousands of clones, around 86% seen once; the top ten hold less than 0.4%. The sequencing used CD4+ or CD8+ T cells sorted from blood, collected in a trial of the OX40 agonist ivuxolimab. The receptor source for this set is an adult with an advanced solid tumor such as melanoma, head and neck, liver or kidney cancer.

This chain connects TRBV6-5 to TRBJ1-1; D possibly corresponds to TRBD1 (6 bases). V was pared by 5 bases and J by 6 bases, with 7 bases between. Per the germline V gene, CDR1 is MNHEY and CDR2 is SVGAGI. This CDR3 has 11 residues. The CDR3 bases are TGTGCCAGCAGTAGGACAGCTGAAGCTTTCTTT. Encoded protein: CASSRTAEAFF.

This chain connects TRBV7-9 to TRBJ2-1; D may be TRBD1 (5 bases). CDR3 length: 15 residues. Germline CDR1 and CDR2: SEHNR and FQNEAQ (reference sequence). V was cut by 5 bases and J by 9 bases, with 20 bases left in between. In DNA form, the CDR3 reads TGTGCCAGCAGCCGGGTGGTTGGGGCGGCAGGTGAGCAGTTCTTC. Its protein is CASSRVVGAAGEQFF. Full variable domain (remainder filled in from reference TRBV7-9 and TRBJ2-1): DTGVSQNPRHKITKRGQNVTFRCDPISEHNRLYWYRQTLGQGPEFLTYFQNEAQLEKSRLLSDRFSAERPKGSFSTLEIQRTEQGDSAMYLCASSRVVGAAGEQFFGPGTRLTVL.

The V call is TRBV5-1, the J call TRBJ2-3, with D possibly called TRBD1 or TRBD2 (6 bases each). V lost 4 bases, J lost 2 bases, and 14 bases lay in between. The CDR3 length is 15 residues. CDR1 is SGHRS, CDR2 YFSETQ, per germline. This CDR3 is CASSEEGEVTDTQYF. As DNA, the CDR3 is TGCGCCAGCAGCGAGGAGGGGGAGGTCACAGATACGCAGTATTTT.

The chain joins TRBV7-8 to TRBJ2-7, with 8 bases lining up with TRBD2. CDR3 length: 16 amino acids. Germline CDR1 SGHVS, CDR2 FQNEAQ. J lost 2 bases, V lost 5 bases, and 11 bases had no gene match. The CDR3 loop reads CASSPSAGTSTYEQYF. In DNA, the CDR3 is TGTGCCAGCAGCCCGTCCGCCGGGACTAGTACCTACGAGCAGTACTTC.

The DNA of the CDR3 is TGTGCCAGCAGTGGGGGGGGACAGCATAATTCACCCCTCCACTTT. This encodes CASSGGGQHNSPLHF. The chain has TRBV6-1 and TRBJ1-6, with 7 bases lining up with TRBD1. Germline CDR1 is MNHNS and CDR2 is SASEGT. This CDR3 contains 15 residues. Trimming cost V 4 bases and J 5 bases; bases outside gene matches: 5.

The chain is built from TRBV28 and TRBJ2-2; 10 nucleotides align to TRBD1. In germline, CDR1 is MDHEN, CDR2 SYDVKM. The CDR3 length is 15 residues. V gave up 5 bases and J gave up 4 bases; unmatched junction bases: 4. The CDR3 nucleotides read TGTGCCAGCAGTCGCGGACAGGGGGGCACCGGGGAGCTGTTTTTT. Its translation is CASSRGQGGTGELFF.

This clone was seen a handful of times. This rearrangement joins TRBV5-1 to TRBJ1-1, with D uncertain. Trimming pared 5 bases from V and 1 base from J, leaving 12 bases between. CDR3 length equals 14 residues. Looked up from germline, CDR1 is SGHRS and CDR2 is YFSETQ. The CDR3 bases are TGCGCCAGCAGGGTTGACACTTCGAACACTGAAGCTTTCTTT. Translation: CASRVDTSNTEAFF.

This clone is a singleton in its sample. CDR3 sequence: CASSYKTGNGYTF. The CDR3 coding sequence is TGTGCCAGCAGCTATAAGACAGGGAATGGCTACACCTTC. This chain uses TRBV5-6 with TRBJ1-2; 7 positions agree with TRBD1. Germline values: CDR1 SGHDT, CDR2 YYEEEE. Germline trimming cut 3 bases from V and 6 bases from J; bases unmatched to any gene: 5. The CDR3 has 13 amino acids.

The chain is built from TRBV5-6 and TRBJ2-2, with 12 bases fitting TRBD2. Germline V gives CDR1 SGHDT, CDR2 YYEEEE. The CDR3 totals 18 residues. V shed 1 base and J 4 bases; nucleotides not matched to a gene: 8. The CDR3, as DNA: TGTGCCAGCAGCTTGACCCAACTAGCGGGAGGTAGCACCGGGGAGCTGTTTTTT. This gives the protein CASSLTQLAGGSTGELFF.

This clone was seen just once. The chain combines TRBV28 with TRBJ2-1; TRBD2 agrees at 8 bases. CDR3 length: 15 amino acids. Per germline, CDR1 MDHEN and CDR2 SYDVKM. J was trimmed by 8 bases and V by 7 bases; bases with no gene match: 13. This chain's CDR3 is CASKSGGTNRYEQFF. In DNA form, the CDR3 reads TGTGCCAGCAAATCGGGGGGGACCAACAGGTATGAGCAGTTCTTC.

This clone was recorded only once. The CDR3 loop is CASSPRTVGGPVEQYV. The CDR3 DNA sequence: TGTGCCAGCAGTCCTAGAACGGTGGGGGGGCCTGTCGAGCAGTACGTC. The chain joins TRBV28 to TRBJ2-7; a possible D gene is TRBD2 (7 bases). This CDR3 comprises 16 residues. Germline CDR1 MDHEN, CDR2 SYDVKM. The V gene lost 5 bases and the J gene lost 6 bases, with 23 bases spanning the gap.

This clone was counted only a few times. The chain couples TRBV29-1 to TRBJ1-1, with D perhaps TRBD1 (5 bases). In germline, CDR1 is SQVTM, CDR2 ANQGSEA. The CDR3 consists of 11 residues. V shed 6 bases and J shed 2 bases, with 7 bases lying between them. CDR3 nucleotide sequence: TGCAGCGTGAGGGGAAACACTGAAGCTTTCTTT. Translation gives CSVRGNTEAFF.

This chain joins TRBV5-1 and TRBJ2-1; 15 positions match TRBD2. CDR1 and CDR2 (germline): SGHRS, YFSETQ. This CDR3 comprises 16 residues. Trimming cost V 4 bases and J 6 bases; bases outside gene matches: 5. CDR3 nucleotides: TGCGCCAGCAGCGGGCGGACTAGCGGGGGGGCCAATGAGCAGTTCTTC. The encoded protein is CASSGRTSGGANEQFF. The full variable domain, completed using reference TRBV5-1 and TRBJ2-1, is KAGVTQTPRYLIKTRGQQVTLSCSPISGHRSVSWYQQTPGQGLQFLFEYFSETQRNKGNFPGRFSGRQFSNSRSEMNVSTLELGDSALYLCASSGRTSGGANEQFFGPGTRLTVL.

This clone is a singleton in its sample. The rearrangement joins TRBV19 to TRBJ1-4; D uncertain. The germline V gene has CDR1 LNHDA and CDR2 SQIVND (reference sequence). This CDR3 has 14 residues. V gave up 7 bases and J gave up 7 bases, with 16 bases separating them. The CDR3, as DNA: TGTGCCAGTACCACGAACGGGCTCGGTGAAAAACTGTTTTTT. It is translated as CASTTNGLGEKLFF.

The CDR3 coding sequence is TGCGCCAGCAGCTTGGCCGGTCTATACAAAGAGACCCAGTACTTC. Residues: CASSLAGLYKETQYF. The chain couples TRBV5-1 to TRBJ2-5; D gene uncertain. The CDR3 consists of 15 residues. With 0 bases removed from V and 3 bases from J, the gap between germline ends came to 12 bases. Per germline, CDR1 SGHRS and CDR2 YFSETQ.

This sequence joins TRBV30 and TRBJ2-7, with D tentatively TRBD2 (7 bases). The CDR3 loop spans 12 amino acids. V was trimmed by 8 bases and J by 5 bases, leaving 16 bases between them. The germline V gene has CDR1 GTSNPN and CDR2 SVGIG (reference sequence). DNA of the CDR3: TGTGCCCTTAGCGAGGGGGGGAACGAGCAGTACTTC. Amino acids: CALSEGGNEQYF.

Only a few counts were recorded for this clone. The chain uses TRBV28 and TRBJ2-4; unclear D gene. Trimming removed 7 bases from V and 8 bases from J, with 15 bases in between. This CDR3 spans 13 amino acids. Germline CDR1 MDHEN, CDR2 SYDVKM. CDR3 loop: CASKTLHGYIQYF. The CDR3 DNA follows: TGTGCCAGCAAGACACTCCACGGATACATTCAGTACTTC. Together with reference TRBV28 and TRBJ2-4, the CDR3 gives the full variable domain: DVKVTQSSRYLVKRTGEKVFLECVQDMDHENMFWYRQDPGLGLRLIYFSYDVKMKEKGDIPEGYSVSREKKERFSLILESASTNQTSMYLCASKTLHGYIQYFGAGTRLSVL.

The genes are TRBV7-9 and TRBJ2-7; D not certain. CDR3 length: 12 amino acids. Trimming cost V 5 bases and J 6 bases, with 11 bases left between them. Germline loops: CDR1 SEHNR, CDR2 FQNEAQ (reference sequence). The CDR3 loop is CASSRAPGEQYV. In DNA, the CDR3 is TGTGCCAGCAGCCGGGCCCCGGGCGAGCAGTACGTC.

This clone was recorded only once. The chain couples TRBV4-3 to TRBJ2-2, with TRBD1 identical over 9 bases. The germline V gene has CDR1 LGHNA and CDR2 YSLEER. Trimming at V came to 5 bases and at J to 3 bases, leaving 19 bases not matched to a gene. This CDR3 has 20 amino acids. DNA of the CDR3: TGCGCCAGCAGCAGGAGAGCGGGACAGGGTAACGTACTTGACACCGGGGAGCTGTTTTTT. Translating gives CASSRRAGQGNVLDTGELFF.

The gene calls are TRBV5-1 and TRBJ2-1; 7 nucleotides line up with TRBD2. The CDR3 runs to 16 residues. Germline assignment: CDR1 SGHRS and CDR2 YFSETQ. The V segment lost 5 bases and the J segment 0 bases; nucleotides outside the gene matches: 8. The CDR3 loop reads CASRRSAGASYNEQFF. The DNA for the CDR3 is TGCGCCAGCAGACGTTCCGCGGGAGCCTCCTACAATGAGCAGTTCTTC.

The sample holds a few counts of this clone. The genes are TRBV7-2 and TRBJ2-1; D unclear. With 3 bases removed from V and 3 bases from J, the gap between germline ends came to 6 bases. The germline V gene has CDR1 SGHTA and CDR2 FQGNSA. This CDR3 comprises 13 residues. The CDR3: CASSFQYYNEQFF. CDR3 sequence (DNA): TGTGCCAGCAGCTTCCAATACTACAATGAGCAGTTCTTC.

V usage is TRBV7-6 and J usage is TRBJ1-2; D not resolved. This CDR3 has 15 residues. CDR1 and CDR2 from the germline V gene are SGHVS and FNYEAQ. The V end was cut by 0 bases, the J end by 0 bases, with 8 bases between. The CDR3 protein is CASSLASSTNYGYTF. The CDR3 DNA sequence: TGTGCCAGCAGCTTAGCGTCCAGTACTAACTATGGCTACACCTTC.

This rearrangement joins TRBV19 to TRBJ2-6, with a weak D call TRBD1 (5 bases). Germline V gene sequence: CDR1 LNHDA, CDR2 SQIVND (reference sequence). The V and J ends lost 9 bases and 6 bases respectively, with 18 bases between them. There are 15 residues in the CDR3. CDR3 coding DNA: TGTGCCAGCACCAATCAGGGTCTCGTGGCCAACGTCCTGACTTTC. Encoded protein: CASTNQGLVANVLTF.

V is TRBV18 and J is TRBJ2-6, with 7 bases matching TRBD2. Trimming removed 3 bases from V and 0 bases from J; junction bases left unmatched: 8. CDR3 length equals 18 residues. Germline CDR1 KGHSH, CDR2 LQKENI. The CDR3 sequence: CASSPASGVLSGANVLTF. The CDR3 DNA reads TGTGCCAGCTCACCGGCAAGCGGGGTGCTCTCTGGGGCCAACGTCCTGACTTTC.